One and the same sample provided the 18 T cell receptor beta chains below, sequenced in a study of T cell clonality in common variable immunodeficiency. Findings and caveats of the study: Reportedly, TCR beta sequences from common variable immunodeficiency showed fewer deletions and N-nucleotide insertions.

The antigens of these receptors remain unknown. The repertoire was sequenced with immunoSEQ multiplex PCR; TCRdb's copy has only in-frame clones and lacks some. The sample includes 15,000 to 20,000 clones, none of them occurring once. The sequencing sample was made of peripheral blood mononuclear cells. The receptor set was obtained from a human donor with common variable immunodeficiency.

This clone occurred many times. The observed sequence ends 3 residues before the CDR3 terminus, with the missing tail filled in from the germline J gene. The chain recombines TRBV7-6 with TRBJ1-1; D not certain. From germline, CDR1 is SGHVS and CDR2 FNYEAQ. This CDR3 spans 14 amino acids. V was clipped by 0 bases and J by 5 bases, with 10 bases between them. The CDR3 spells CASSLASGSTEAFF. CDR3 DNA, as far as it was read: TGTGCCAGCAGCTTAGCGTCCGGGTCGACTGAA.

This clone was observed many times. The sequenced CDR3 bases are TGTGCCAGCAGTTTTACAGGGGCCTTGGTGAACACTGAA. This encodes CASSFTGALVNTE. The complete CDR3 sequence is CASSFTGALVNTEAFF. The V and J genes are TRBV6-2 or TRBV6-3 and TRBJ1-1; 7 nucleotides line up with TRBD1. The sequenced fragment ends 3 residues before the CDR3 boundary, so the rest is inferred from the germline J gene. With 4 bases clipped from V and 0 bases from J, the junction kept 8 bases outside the gene matches. From germline, CDR1 is MNHEY and CDR2 SVGEGT. This CDR3 has 16 residues.

In this sample, this clone turned up many times. The read gets to within 3 residues of the CDR3 end, and the germline J gene fills in the rest. V is TRBV4-2 and J is TRBJ2-2; 13 nucleotides agree with TRBD2. With V trimmed by 4 bases and J by 6 bases, 11 bases remained unmatched. The CDR3 is 18 amino acids. Looked up from germline, CDR1 is LGHNA and CDR2 is YNFKEQ. The CDR3 DNA, read in part, is TGTGCCAGCAGCCCCCCGGGACTAGCGGGACATGGTGCCGGGGAG. Residues: CASSPPGLAGHGAGE. In full, the CDR3 reads CASSPPGLAGHGAGELFF.

Comments on this clone: The missing CDR3 end, 3 residues past where the read stops, is filled in from the germline J gene. The chain links TRBV2 to TRBJ2-6; D is ambiguous. Per germline, CDR1 SNHLY and CDR2 FYNNEI. V was shortened by 8 bases and J by 0 bases, with 5 bases between the two germline ends. CDR3 size: 13 residues. Incomplete CDR3 DNA: TGTGCCAGCGCGGCCTCTGGGGCCAACGTC. Its protein is CASAASGANV. In full, the CDR3 is CASAASGANVLTF.

This clone appeared many times. The read gets to within 3 residues of the CDR3 end, and the germline J gene fills in the rest. The chain has TRBV19 and TRBJ1-1; D gene ambiguous. The germline V gene has CDR1 LNHDA and CDR2 SQIVND (reference sequence). Trimming shortened V by 7 bases and J by 0 bases, and 15 bases separated the two germline ends. The CDR3 covers 15 residues. CDR3 amino acids: CASKWAHELNTEAFF. CDR3 DNA, as far as it was read: TGTGCCAGTAAATGGGCCCACGAGTTGAACACTGAA.

This clone was seen ten or more times. Sequencing ends 3 residues short of the CDR3 end; the germline J gene provides the rest. J is TRBJ2-5 and V is TRBV18, with 10 positions matching TRBD1. In germline, CDR1 is KGHSH, CDR2 LQKENI. The J segment lost 5 bases and the V segment lost 3 bases, leaving 6 bases of the junction unmatched. This CDR3 region has 15 residues. CDR3 DNA (partial): TGTGCCAGCTCACCGTCGACAGGGGGCGCGGAGACC. It encodes CASSPSTGGAET. The full-length CDR3 reads as CASSPSTGGAETQYF.

Partial CDR3 DNA: TGTGCCAGCAGCCAACTAGCGGCTAACACCGGGGAG. Translation gives CASSQLAANTGE. The CDR3 in its entirety is CASSQLAANTGELFF. The chain employs TRBV6-4 and TRBJ2-2; 8 bases fit TRBD2. The CDR3 goes on 3 residues after the read ends, and that part is filled in from the germline J gene. Germline CDR1 and CDR2: MRHNA and SNTAGT. The V and J ends lost 6 bases and 2 bases, in that order; junction bases with no gene match: 5. The CDR3 has 15 residues.

This clone was seen repeatedly, ten times or more. The CDR3 end is not reached by the read, which stops 3 residues before it; the germline J gene fills it in. The rearrangement joins TRBV4-2 to TRBJ2-1; D unclear. Germline CDR1 LGHNA, CDR2 YNFKEQ. V lost 0 bases and J lost 3, with 18 bases in between. This CDR3 region has 18 residues. The DNA read from the CDR3 is TGTGCCAGCAGCCAAGACCAAGGCCTTGGGCCCAACTACAATGAG. This codes for CASSQDQGLGPNYNE. The full CDR3 reads CASSQDQGLGPNYNEQFF.

As to this clone: The CDR3 extends 3 residues past the end of the read, so its final part is completed from the germline J gene. The chain couples TRBV19 to TRBJ1-2; D perhaps matches TRBD1 (5 bases). With 4 bases removed from V and 4 bases from J, the gap between germline ends came to 13 bases. Germline CDR1 LNHDA, CDR2 SQIVND (reference sequence). This CDR3 region has 14 residues. CDR3 DNA (partial): TGTGCCAGTAGTAATCGGCGACAGTTCTATGGC. Translating it yields CASSNRRQFYG. The whole CDR3 is CASSNRRQFYGYTF.

This clone has a handful of counts. The DNA ends 3 residues before the CDR3 does, and the rest of the CDR3 is filled in from the germline J gene. The genes are TRBV7-2 and TRBJ1-5; D gene ambiguous. The CDR3 is 12 amino acids. Looked up from germline, CDR1 is SGHTA and CDR2 is FQGNSA. Trimming pared 6 bases from V and 6 bases from J, leaving 9 bases between. CDR3 amino acids: CASRKEGQPQHF. CDR3 DNA, as far as it was read: TGTGCCAGCAGAAAAGAGGGTCAGCCC.

This clone turned up a few times. The read is 3 residues too short to cover the CDR3 end, so that end is filled in from the germline J gene. The gene calls are TRBV2 and TRBJ1-2, with no clear D. The CDR3 is 12 amino acids. Germline V gene data show CDR1 as SNHLY and CDR2 as FYNNEI. Trimming took off 8 bases at V and 2 bases at J, with 9 bases between the two ends. CDR3 in amino acids: CASGTRNYGYTF. Incomplete CDR3 DNA: TGTGCCAGCGGTACAAGAAACTATGGC. The full variable domain, with the rest looked up from reference TRBV2 and TRBJ1-2, is EPEVTQTPSHQVTQMGQEVILRCVPISNHLYFYWYRQILGQKVEFLVSFYNNEISEKSEIFDDQFSVERPDGSNFTLKIRSTKLEDSAMYFCASGTRNYGYTFGSGTRLTVV.

A note on this clone: The CDR3 end falls 3 residues outside the read, so it is completed with the germline J gene. Other nucleotide sequences in the sample specify the same CDR3. The J gene is TRBJ2-3, the V gene TRBV7-9, with TRBD2 as a possible D gene (5 bases). The germline CDR1 and CDR2 sequences are SEHNR and FQNEAQ (reference sequence). This CDR3 spans 12 amino acids. Between the trimmed V and J ends, which lost 5 bases and 5 bases, there was a span of 8 bases. CDR3 DNA (partial): TGTGCCAGCAGCCCAAGCGGAGATACG. This codes for CASSPSGDT. The full CDR3 is CASSPSGDTQYF.

Notes on this clone: The read is 3 residues too short to cover the CDR3 end, so that end is filled in from the germline J gene. This chain joins TRBV7-6 and TRBJ2-2; 7 bases agree with TRBD2. This CDR3 region has 16 residues. Germline V lookup: CDR1 SGHVS, CDR2 FNYEAQ. V shed 1 base and J 4 bases; nucleotides not matched to a gene: 6. Partial CDR3 DNA: TGTGCCAGCAGCTTAGTGGCTAGCGGCCTCACCGGGGAG. Protein product: CASSLVASGLTGE. The entire CDR3 protein is CASSLVASGLTGELFF.

As to this clone: From the germline J gene comes the end of the CDR3, since the read stops 3 residues before it. The chain recombines TRBV19 with TRBJ1-6; D unclear. CDR3 length: 12 amino acids. The germline gives CDR1 LNHDA, CDR2 SQIVND (reference sequence). V was cut by 5 bases and J by 9 bases, with 8 bases left in between. The CDR3 bases that were read are TGTGCCAGTAGTTTTAACAGTTCACCC. Its translation is CASSFNSSP. The full CDR3 is CASSFNSSPLHF.

This clone was seen a few times. Read sequence stops 3 residues before the CDR3 end, and the germline J gene provides the missing end. The chain has TRBV10-1 and TRBJ2-5; possible D gene TRBD1, 6 bases. Germline-derived CDR1 and CDR2 are WNHNN and SYGVQD (reference sequence). Trimming took off 7 bases at V and 4 bases at J, with 13 bases between the two ends. The CDR3 spans 13 residues. The sequenced CDR3 bases are TGCGCCAGCACAAGGGGGTTCACAGAGACC. This sequence encodes CASTRGFTET. In full, the CDR3 is CASTRGFTETQYF.

This clone was counted only a few times. The read finishes 3 residues shy of the CDR3 end, and the germline J gene is used to complete it. The chain employs TRBV6-2 or TRBV6-3 and TRBJ1-1, with 9 bases lining up with TRBD1. This CDR3 comprises 14 residues. Germline-derived CDR1 and CDR2 are MNHEY and SVGEGT. Losses at the gene ends were 6 bases for V and 4 bases for J; bases not matched to a gene: 6. The CDR3 protein is CASRSTGGFTEAFF. Partial CDR3 DNA: TGTGCCAGCAGATCTACAGGGGGCTTCACTGAA.

This clone was detected many times. The sequenced CDR3 bases are TGTGCCAGCAGCTTAGCAGCCTCGCGGGGTGAG. Translated, it gives CASSLAASRGE. Given in full, the CDR3 is CASSLAASRGEQFF. The gene calls are TRBV7-3 and TRBJ2-1, with D possibly matching TRBD2 (6 bases). The DNA ends 3 residues before the CDR3 does, and the rest of the CDR3 is filled in from the germline J gene. CDR3 length equals 14 residues. V lost 2 bases, J lost 9 bases, and 14 bases lay in between. CDR1 is SGHTA and CDR2 is FQGTGA in the germline V gene.

To note about this clone: The sequence runs out 3 residues before the end of the CDR3; the remainder is reconstructed from the germline J gene. J is TRBJ2-7 and V is TRBV2; possibly TRBD2 for D (6 bases). The germline gives CDR1 SNHLY, CDR2 FYNNEI. The CDR3 is 13 residues long. Trimming left V 4 bases short and J 2 bases short, with 9 bases between. CDR3 region: CASSGGLTYEQYF. CDR3 DNA (partial): TGTGCCAGCAGTGGGGGACTTACCTACGAG.